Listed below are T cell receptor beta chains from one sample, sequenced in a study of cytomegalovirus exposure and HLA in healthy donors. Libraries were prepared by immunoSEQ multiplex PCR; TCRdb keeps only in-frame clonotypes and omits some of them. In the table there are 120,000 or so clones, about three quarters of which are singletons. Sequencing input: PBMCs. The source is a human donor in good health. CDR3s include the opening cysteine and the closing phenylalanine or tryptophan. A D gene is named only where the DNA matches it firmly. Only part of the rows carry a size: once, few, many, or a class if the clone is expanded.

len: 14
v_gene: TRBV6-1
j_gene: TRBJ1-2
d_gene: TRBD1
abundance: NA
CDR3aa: CASSVDGTANGYTF
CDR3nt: TGTGCCAGCAGCGTAGACGGGACAGCTAATGGCTACACCTTC

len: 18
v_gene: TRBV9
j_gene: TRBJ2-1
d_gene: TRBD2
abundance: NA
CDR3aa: CASSVGEWTSGGYGEQFF
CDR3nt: TGTGCCAGCAGCGTAGGTGAGTGGACTAGCGGGGGATATGGTGAGCAGTTCTTC

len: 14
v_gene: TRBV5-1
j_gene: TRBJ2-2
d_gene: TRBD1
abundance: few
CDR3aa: CASTVTGETGELFF
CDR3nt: TGCGCCAGCACCGTGACAGGGGAAACCGGGGAGCTGTTTTTT

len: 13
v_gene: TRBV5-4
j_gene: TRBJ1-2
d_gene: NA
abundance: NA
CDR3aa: CASSLWEGYGYTF
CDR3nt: TGTGCCAGCAGCTTGTGGGAGGGCTATGGCTACACCTTC

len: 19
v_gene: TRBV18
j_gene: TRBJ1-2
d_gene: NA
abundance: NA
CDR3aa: CASSPSAGEPIGNNYGYTF
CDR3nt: TGTGCCAGCTCACCCTCGGCGGGAGAGCCAATCGGGAATAACTATGGCTACACCTTC

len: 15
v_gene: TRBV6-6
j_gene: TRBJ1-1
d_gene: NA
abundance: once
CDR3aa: CASSPRIPSGSEAFF
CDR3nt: TGTGCCAGCAGTCCTCGCATTCCGTCTGGCTCTGAAGCTTTCTTT

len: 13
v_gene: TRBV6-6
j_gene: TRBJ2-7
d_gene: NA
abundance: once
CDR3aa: CASSPSPSYEQYF
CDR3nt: TGTGCCAGCAGCCCATCCCCCTCCTACGAGCAGTACTTC

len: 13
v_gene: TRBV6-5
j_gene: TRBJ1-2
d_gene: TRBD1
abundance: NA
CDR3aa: CATRDSPNRGYTF
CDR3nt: TGTGCCACCCGGGACAGCCCGAATCGGGGCTACACCTTC

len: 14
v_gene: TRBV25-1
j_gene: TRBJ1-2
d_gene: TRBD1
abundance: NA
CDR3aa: CASSPTGTGHGYTF
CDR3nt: TGTGCCAGCAGTCCCACCGGGACAGGGCATGGCTACACCTTC

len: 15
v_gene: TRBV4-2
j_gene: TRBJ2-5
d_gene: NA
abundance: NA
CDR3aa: CASSQEPHWQEAQYF
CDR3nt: TGTGCCAGCAGCCAAGAGCCCCATTGGCAAGAGGCCCAGTACTTC

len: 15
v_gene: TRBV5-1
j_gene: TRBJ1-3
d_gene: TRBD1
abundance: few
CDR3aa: CASSLGTGVTNTIYF
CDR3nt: TGCGCCAGCAGCCTAGGGACAGGCGTCACAAACACCATATATTTT

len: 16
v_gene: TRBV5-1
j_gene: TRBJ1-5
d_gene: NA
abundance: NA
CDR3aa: CASSLGVGDSNQPQHF
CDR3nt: TGCGCCAGCAGCTTGGGTGTAGGGGATAGCAATCAGCCCCAGCATTTT

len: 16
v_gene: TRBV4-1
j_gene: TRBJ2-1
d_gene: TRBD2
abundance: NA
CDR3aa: CASRVSGGDSYNEQFF
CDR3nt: TGCGCCAGCAGGGTGAGCGGGGGGGACTCCTACAATGAGCAGTTCTTC

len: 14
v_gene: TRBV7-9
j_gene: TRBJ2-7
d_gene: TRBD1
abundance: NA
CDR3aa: CASSWGTGEDEQYF
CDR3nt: TGTGCCAGCAGCTGGGGGACAGGGGAGGACGAGCAGTACTTC

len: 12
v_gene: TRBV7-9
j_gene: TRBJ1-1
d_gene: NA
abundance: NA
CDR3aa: CSSSGARPEAFF
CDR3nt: TGTTCCAGCAGCGGGGCCCGACCTGAAGCTTTCTTT

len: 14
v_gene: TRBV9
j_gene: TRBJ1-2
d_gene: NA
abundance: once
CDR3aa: CASSGDGLRYGYTF
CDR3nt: TGTGCCAGCAGCGGGGACGGACTACGCTATGGCTACACCTTC

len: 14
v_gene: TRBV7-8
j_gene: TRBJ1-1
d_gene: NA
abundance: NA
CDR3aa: CASSLGGWGGGAFF
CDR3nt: TGTGCCAGCAGCTTAGGCGGTTGGGGAGGTGGAGCTTTCTTT

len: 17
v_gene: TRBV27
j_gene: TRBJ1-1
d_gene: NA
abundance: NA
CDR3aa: CASNPRLGGRINTEAFF
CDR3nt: TGTGCCAGCAACCCTAGGCTGGGGGGGCGAATTAACACTGAAGCTTTCTTT

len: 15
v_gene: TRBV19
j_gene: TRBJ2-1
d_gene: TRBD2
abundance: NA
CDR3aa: CASSGWTSGGGEQFF
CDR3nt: TGTGCCAGTAGTGGTTGGACTAGCGGGGGGGGTGAGCAGTTCTTC

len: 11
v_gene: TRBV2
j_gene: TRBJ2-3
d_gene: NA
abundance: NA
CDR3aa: CASSVRNTQYF
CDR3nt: TGTGCCAGCAGTGTTAGAAATACGCAGTATTTT

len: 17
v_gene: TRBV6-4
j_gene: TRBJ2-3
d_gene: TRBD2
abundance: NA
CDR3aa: CASSPGEGRLVTDTQYF
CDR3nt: TGTGCCAGCAGCCCCGGGGAGGGTCGGCTTGTCACAGATACGCAGTATTTT

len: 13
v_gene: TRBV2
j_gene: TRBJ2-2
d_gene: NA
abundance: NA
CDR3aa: CASRQGGTGELFF
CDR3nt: TGTGCCAGCAGACAGGGTGGCACCGGGGAGCTGTTTTTT

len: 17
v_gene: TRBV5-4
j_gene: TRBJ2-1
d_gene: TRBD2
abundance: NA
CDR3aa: CASSSGLAGASYNEQFF
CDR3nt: TGTGCCAGCAGCTCGGGACTAGCGGGGGCCTCCTACAATGAGCAGTTCTTC

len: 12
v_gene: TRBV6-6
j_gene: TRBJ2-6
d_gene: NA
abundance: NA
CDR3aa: CALTSGANVLTF
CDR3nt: TGTGCCCTTACTTCGGGGGCCAACGTCCTGACTTTC

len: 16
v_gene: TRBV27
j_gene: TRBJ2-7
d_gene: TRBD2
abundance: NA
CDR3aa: CASSPWGGTSDYEQYF
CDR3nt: TGTGCCAGCAGTCCATGGGGGGGTACTAGCGACTACGAGCAGTACTTC

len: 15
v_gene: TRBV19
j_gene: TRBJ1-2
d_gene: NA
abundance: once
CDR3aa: CASSIDLSRTAGYTF
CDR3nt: TGTGCCAGTAGTATAGATCTATCCCGGACAGCCGGCTACACCTTC

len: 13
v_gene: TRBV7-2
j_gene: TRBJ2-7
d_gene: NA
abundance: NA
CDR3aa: CASSSSRDHEQYF
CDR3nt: TGTGCCAGCAGTTCTTCTAGAGACCACGAGCAGTACTTC

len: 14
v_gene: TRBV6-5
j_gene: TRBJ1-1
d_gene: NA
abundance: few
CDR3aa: CASSYPRLNTEAFF
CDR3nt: TGTGCCAGCAGTTACCCCAGATTGAACACTGAAGCTTTCTTT

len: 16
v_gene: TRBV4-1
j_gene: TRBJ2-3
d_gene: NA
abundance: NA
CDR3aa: CASSPDRDSRTVTQYF
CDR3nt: TGTGCCAGCAGCCCCGACCGGGACTCCAGAACGGTTACGCAGTATTTT

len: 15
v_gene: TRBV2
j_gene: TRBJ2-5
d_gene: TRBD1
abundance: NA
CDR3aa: CASRNLPGQQETQYF
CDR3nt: TGTGCCAGCAGAAACCTACCGGGACAGCAAGAGACCCAGTACTTC

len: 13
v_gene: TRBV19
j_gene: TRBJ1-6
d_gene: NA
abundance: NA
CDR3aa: CASSIPGEGGLHF
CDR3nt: TGTGCCAGTAGTATCCCCGGGGAGGGAGGCCTCCACTTT

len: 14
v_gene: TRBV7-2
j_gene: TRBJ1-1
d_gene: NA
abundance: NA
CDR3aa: CASSLSTGNTEAFF
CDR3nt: TGTGCCAGCAGCTTATCGACGGGTAACACTGAAGCTTTCTTT

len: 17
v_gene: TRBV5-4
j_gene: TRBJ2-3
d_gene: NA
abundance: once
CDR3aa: CASSLPWGGGRTDTQYF
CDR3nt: TGTGCCAGCAGTTTGCCTTGGGGCGGGGGCCGCACAGATACGCAGTATTTT

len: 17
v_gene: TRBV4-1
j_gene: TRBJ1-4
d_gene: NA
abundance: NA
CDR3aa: CASSYVVYTGHNEKLFF
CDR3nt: TGCGCCAGCAGCTACGTCGTCTACACAGGCCATAATGAAAAACTGTTTTTT

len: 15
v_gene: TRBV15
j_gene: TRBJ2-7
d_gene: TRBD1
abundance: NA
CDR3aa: CATSRDGTGGYEQYF
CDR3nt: TGTGCCACCAGCAGAGATGGGACAGGGGGCTACGAGCAGTACTTC

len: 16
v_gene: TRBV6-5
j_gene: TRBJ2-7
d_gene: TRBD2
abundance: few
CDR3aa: CASSSREVFPRYEQYF
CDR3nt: TGTGCCAGCAGTTCCCGGGAGGTGTTTCCACGGTACGAGCAGTACTTC

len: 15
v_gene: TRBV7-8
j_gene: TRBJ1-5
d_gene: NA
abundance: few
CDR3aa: CASSLEHFSNQPQHF
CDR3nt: TGTGCCAGCAGCTTAGAACATTTTAGCAATCAGCCCCAGCATTTT

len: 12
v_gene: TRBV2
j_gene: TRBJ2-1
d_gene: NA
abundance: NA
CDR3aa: CASRGTPREQFF
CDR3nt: TGTGCCAGCAGGGGGACTCCAAGAGAGCAGTTCTTC

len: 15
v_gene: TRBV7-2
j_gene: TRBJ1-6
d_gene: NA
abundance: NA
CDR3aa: CASSLDSGPSSPLHF
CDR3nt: TGTGCCAGCAGCTTAGACAGCGGCCCAAGCTCACCCCTCCACTTT

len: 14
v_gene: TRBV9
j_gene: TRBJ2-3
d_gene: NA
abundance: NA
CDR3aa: CASSLTGTSDTQYF
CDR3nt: TGTGCCAGCAGCCTAACAGGGACCTCGGATACGCAGTATTTT

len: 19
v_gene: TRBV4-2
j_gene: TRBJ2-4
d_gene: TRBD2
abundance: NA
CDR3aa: CASSQARLAGPLAKNIQYF
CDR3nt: TGTGCCAGCAGCCAAGCGAGACTAGCGGGGCCCCTTGCCAAAAACATTCAGTACTTC

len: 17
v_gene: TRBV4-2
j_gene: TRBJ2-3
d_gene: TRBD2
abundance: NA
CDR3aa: CASSPLAGGLSTDTQYF
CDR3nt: TGTGCCAGCAGCCCCCTAGCGGGGGGGTTGAGCACAGATACGCAGTATTTT

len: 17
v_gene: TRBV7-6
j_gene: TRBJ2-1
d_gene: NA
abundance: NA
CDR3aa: CASSLHQTGLSYNEQFF
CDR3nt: TGTGCCAGCAGCCTTCACCAGACAGGATTATCCTACAATGAGCAGTTCTTC

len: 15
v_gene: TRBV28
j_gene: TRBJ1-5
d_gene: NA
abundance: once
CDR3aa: CASSLLSRETQPQHF
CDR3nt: TGTGCCAGCAGTTTATTATCGAGGGAAACTCAGCCCCAGCATTTT

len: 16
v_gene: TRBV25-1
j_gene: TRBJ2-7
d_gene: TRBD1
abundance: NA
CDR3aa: CASSAPPGQDTYEQYF
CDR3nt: TGTGCCAGCAGTGCACCTCCGGGACAGGACACATACGAGCAGTACTTC

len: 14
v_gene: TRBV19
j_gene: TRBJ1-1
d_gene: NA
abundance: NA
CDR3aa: CASSILPENTEAFF
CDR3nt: TGTGCCAGTAGTATACTTCCAGAGAACACTGAAGCTTTCTTT

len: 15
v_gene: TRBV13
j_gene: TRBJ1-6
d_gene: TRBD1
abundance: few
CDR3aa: CASSTLGQGFGLLHF
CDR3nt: TGTGCCAGCAGCACCCTCGGACAGGGCTTTGGACTTCTCCACTTT

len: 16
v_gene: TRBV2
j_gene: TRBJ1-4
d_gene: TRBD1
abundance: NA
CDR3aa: CASLDRVMTTNEKLFF
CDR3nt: TGTGCCAGTTTGGACAGGGTAATGACAACTAATGAAAAACTGTTTTTT

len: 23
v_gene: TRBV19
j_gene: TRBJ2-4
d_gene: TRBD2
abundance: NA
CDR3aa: CASSIPPTRRASGGTLAKNIQYF
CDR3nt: TGTGCCAGTAGTATCCCCCCCACCAGGCGGGCTAGCGGGGGAACTCTAGCCAAAAACATTCAGTACTTC

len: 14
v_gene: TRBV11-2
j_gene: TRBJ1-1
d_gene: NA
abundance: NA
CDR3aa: CASSLVGVNTEAFF
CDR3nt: TGTGCCAGCAGCTTAGTAGGGGTGAACACTGAAGCTTTCTTT

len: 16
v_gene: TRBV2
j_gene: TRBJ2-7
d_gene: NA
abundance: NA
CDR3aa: CASSEFFYRANYEQYF
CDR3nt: TGTGCCAGCAGTGAATTCTTCTACAGGGCAAACTACGAGCAGTACTTC

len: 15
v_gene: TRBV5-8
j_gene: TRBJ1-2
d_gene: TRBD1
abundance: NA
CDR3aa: CASSLLDRGRRGYTF
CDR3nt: TGTGCCAGCAGCTTGTTGGACAGGGGACGTCGTGGCTACACCTTC